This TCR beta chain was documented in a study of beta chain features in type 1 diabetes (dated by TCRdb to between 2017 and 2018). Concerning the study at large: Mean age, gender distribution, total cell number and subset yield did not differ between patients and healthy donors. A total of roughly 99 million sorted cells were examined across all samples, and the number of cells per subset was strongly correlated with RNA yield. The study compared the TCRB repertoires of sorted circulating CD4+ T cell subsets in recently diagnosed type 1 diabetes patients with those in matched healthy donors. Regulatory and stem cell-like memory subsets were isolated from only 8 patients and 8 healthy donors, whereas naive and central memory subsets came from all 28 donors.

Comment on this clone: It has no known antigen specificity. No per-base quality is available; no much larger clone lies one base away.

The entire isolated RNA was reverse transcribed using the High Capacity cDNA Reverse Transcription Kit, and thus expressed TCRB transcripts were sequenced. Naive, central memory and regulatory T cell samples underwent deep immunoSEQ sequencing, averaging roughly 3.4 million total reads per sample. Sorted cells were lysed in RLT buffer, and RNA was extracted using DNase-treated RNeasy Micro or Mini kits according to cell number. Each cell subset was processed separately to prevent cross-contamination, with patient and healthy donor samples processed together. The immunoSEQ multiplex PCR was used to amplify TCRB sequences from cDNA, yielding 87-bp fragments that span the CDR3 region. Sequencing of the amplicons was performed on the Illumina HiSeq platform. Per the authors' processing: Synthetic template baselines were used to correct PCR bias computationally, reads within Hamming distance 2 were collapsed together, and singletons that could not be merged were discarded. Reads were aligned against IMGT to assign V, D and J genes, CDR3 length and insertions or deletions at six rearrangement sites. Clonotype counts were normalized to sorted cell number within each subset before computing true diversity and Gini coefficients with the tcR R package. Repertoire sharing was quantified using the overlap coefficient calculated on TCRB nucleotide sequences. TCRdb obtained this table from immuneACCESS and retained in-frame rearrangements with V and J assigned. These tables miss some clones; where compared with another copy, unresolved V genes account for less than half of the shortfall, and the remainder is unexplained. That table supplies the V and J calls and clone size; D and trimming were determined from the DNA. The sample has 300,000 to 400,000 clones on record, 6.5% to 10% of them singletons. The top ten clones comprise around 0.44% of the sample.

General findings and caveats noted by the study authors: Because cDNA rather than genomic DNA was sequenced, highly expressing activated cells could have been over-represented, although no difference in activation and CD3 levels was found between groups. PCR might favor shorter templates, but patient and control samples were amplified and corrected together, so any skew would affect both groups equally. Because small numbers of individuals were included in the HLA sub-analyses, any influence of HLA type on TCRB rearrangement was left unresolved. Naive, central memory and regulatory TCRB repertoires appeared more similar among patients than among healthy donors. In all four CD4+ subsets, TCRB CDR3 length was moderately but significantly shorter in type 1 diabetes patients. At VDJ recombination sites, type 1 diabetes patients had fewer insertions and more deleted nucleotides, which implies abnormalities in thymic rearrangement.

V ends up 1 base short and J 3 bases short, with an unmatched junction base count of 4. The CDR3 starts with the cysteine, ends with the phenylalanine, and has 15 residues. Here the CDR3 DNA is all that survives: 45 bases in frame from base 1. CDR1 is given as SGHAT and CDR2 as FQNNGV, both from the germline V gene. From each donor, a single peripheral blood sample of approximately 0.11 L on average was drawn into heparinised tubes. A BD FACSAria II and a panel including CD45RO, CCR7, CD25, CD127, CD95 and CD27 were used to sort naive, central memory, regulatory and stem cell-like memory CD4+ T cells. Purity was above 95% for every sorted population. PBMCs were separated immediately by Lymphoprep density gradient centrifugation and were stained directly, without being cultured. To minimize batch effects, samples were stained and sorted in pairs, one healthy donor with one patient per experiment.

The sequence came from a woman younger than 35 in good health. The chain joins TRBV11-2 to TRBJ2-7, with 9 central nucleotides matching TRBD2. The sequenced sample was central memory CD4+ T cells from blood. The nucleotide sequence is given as TGTGCCAGCAGCTTAGGCCTAGCGGGAAGCTACGAGCAGTACTTC. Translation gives CASSLGLAGSYEQYF.